Below, 2 T cell receptor beta chains from the same sample are listed, as sequenced in a study of cytomegalovirus exposure and HLA in healthy donors. PCR primers comprised 60 Vbeta and 13 Jbeta primers. Libraries were prepared by immunoSEQ multiplex PCR; TCRdb keeps only in-frame clonotypes and omits some of them. Of tens of thousands of clones listed, less than 80% are singletons. The source material was PBMCs. The receptors shown here come from a man aged 60 to 75 in good health and CMV-seropositive.

The CDR3 reads CASSPTGGPEAFF. In DNA, the CDR3 is TGTGCCAGCAGTCCGACAGGGGGCCCTGAAGCTTTCTTT. The gene calls are TRBV27 and TRBJ1-1, with 10 nucleotides matching TRBD1. V was clipped by 5 bases and J by 6 bases; unmatched bases: 3. The CDR3 contains 13 residues. The germline V gene has CDR1 MNHEY and CDR2 SMNVEV (reference sequence).

The rearrangement uses TRBV5-6 and TRBJ2-5, with D perhaps matching TRBD2 (6 bases). The end of the DNA fits TRBJ2-7 better, so the J call may be wrong. CDR1 is SGHDT and CDR2 is YYEEEE in the germline V gene. The CDR3 spans 17 residues. This chain's CDR3 is CASSFPPGTFFSYEQYF. The CDR3 nucleotides are TGTGCCAGCAGCTTTCCCCCCGGGACTTTTTTCTCCTACGAGCAGTACTTC.